This T cell receptor beta chain was captured in a study of identical twins. TCRdb re-derived calls from the 5' RACE reads in MiXCR, one entry per CDR3 protein. This table holds 1.5 million to 2 million distinct CDR3 sequences, more than 30% found once. This clonotype was picked up many times. CDR3 length: 15 amino acids. V was trimmed by 4 bases and J by 8 bases, leaving 18 bases between them. V gene TRBV12-3 or TRBV12-4 combines with J gene TRBJ2-1; weak D call: TRBD2 (6 bases). The clonotype originates from a newborn girl in good health. Sequenced input: cord blood. Here the CDR3 reads CASSSTPTSIDEQFF. The CDR3 region has the DNA TGTGCCAGCAGTTCGACCCCGACTAGTATCGATGAGCAGTTCTTC.